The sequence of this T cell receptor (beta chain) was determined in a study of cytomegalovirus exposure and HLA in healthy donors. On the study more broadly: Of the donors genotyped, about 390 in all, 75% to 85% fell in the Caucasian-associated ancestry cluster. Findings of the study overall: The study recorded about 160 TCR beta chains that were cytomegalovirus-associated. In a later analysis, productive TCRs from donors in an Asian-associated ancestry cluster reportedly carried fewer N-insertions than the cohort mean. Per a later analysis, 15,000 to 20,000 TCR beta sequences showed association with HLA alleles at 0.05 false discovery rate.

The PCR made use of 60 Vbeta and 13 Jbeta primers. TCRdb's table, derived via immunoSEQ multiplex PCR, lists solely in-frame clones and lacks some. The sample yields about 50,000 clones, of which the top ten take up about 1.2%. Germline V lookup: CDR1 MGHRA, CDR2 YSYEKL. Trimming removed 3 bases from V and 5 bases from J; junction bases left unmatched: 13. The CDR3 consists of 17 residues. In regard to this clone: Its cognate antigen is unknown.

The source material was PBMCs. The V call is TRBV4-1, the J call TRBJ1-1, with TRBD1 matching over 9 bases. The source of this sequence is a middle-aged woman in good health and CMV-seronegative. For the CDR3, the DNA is TGCGCCAGCAGCCAGGAAGGACAGGGGACTAGGACTACTGAAGCTTTCTTT. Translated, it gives CASSQEGQGTRTTEAFF.